This TCR beta chain was documented in a study of tumor and adjacent non-tumor tissue in lung cancer. On the study more broadly: Patients were aged about 30 to 80, fewer than twelve men and about five women, stage I to III. Study-level points and caveats: Compared with tumor, normal lung showed significantly lower TCR diversity. Tumor TCR diversity, when higher, was linked to shorter survival.

RNA was extracted from bulk tissue without any cell sorting. Distant lung tissue was collected more than 3 cm away from the tumor edge. Newly diagnosed lung cancer patients had thoracic surgery in China, August–late 2014, without prior chemotherapy. In regard to this clonotype: Its antigen remains unidentified. A much larger clone lies a single base off, so this may be a read error.

Germline CDR1 KGHDR, CDR2 SFDVKD. CDR3 size: 14 residues. The library came from three nested PCR rounds adapted from ARM-PCR protocols. TCRdb re-derived calls from the multiplex PCR reads in MiXCR, one entry per CDR3 protein. The data show roughly 90,000 distinct CDR3 sequences, more than 65% seen once. Specimen: distant non-tumor lung tissue. The TCR was taken from a woman aged 50 to 60 with non-small cell lung cancer. V is TRBV24-1 and J is TRBJ2-3; D not certain. DNA of the CDR3: TGTGTCACCAGTGATCCCCCTTTCACAGATACGCAGTATTTT. Amino acid sequence: CVTSDPPFTDTQYF.